This T cell receptor beta chain was identified during a study of PD-L1 blockade in urothelial cancer. Study at large: Analysis of blood occurred 3 weeks (second dose) and 6 weeks after treatment start. Per blood sample, T cells had a median of 141,255.

J lost 11 bases, V lost 3 bases, and 12 bases had no gene match. The CDR3 runs 15 residues. Germline lookup yields CDR1 SGHDT and CDR2 YYEEEE. Profiling relied on immunoSEQ multiplex PCR, and the TCRdb table lists in-frame clones only, not all of them. Among 72,000 or so clones listed, about 88% were seen once. Time point noted: peripheral blood 6 weeks after treatment start. This TCR derives from a man in his sixties with urothelial cancer. The specimen comprised PBMCs, sampled around atezolizumab (anti-PD-L1) treatment. This sequence joins TRBV5-6 and TRBJ1-5, with 9 bases lining up with TRBD1. The CDR3 reads CASSWGQGPSRAQHF. CDR3 DNA: TGTGCCAGCAGCTGGGGACAGGGACCTTCTAGGGCCCAGCATTTT.